One and the same sample provided the 30 T cell receptor beta chains below, sequenced in a study of T cells after posttransplantation cyclophosphamide. Data came from immunoSEQ multiplex PCR; TCRdb stores just in-frame clones and leaves some out. The table records 20,000 to 25,000 clones, about 82% of them present only once. Sequenced material: PBMCs. The receptor set was obtained from a woman aged 60-70 years with a blood cancer, CMV-positive, and with a related stem cell donor.

To note about this clone: The sample contains more than one DNA sequence encoding this CDR3. The gene calls are TRBV7-9 and TRBJ2-1; 12 bases align to TRBD2. V shed 5 bases and J 6 bases; nucleotides not matched to a gene: 8. The CDR3 has 16 amino acids. CDR1 is SEHNR and CDR2 is FQNEAQ in the germline V gene (reference sequence). CDR3 sequence reads: CASSPPSGRAVNEQFF. In nucleotides, the CDR3 is TGTGCCAGCAGCCCGCCTAGCGGGAGGGCCGTCAATGAGCAGTTCTTC.

V usage is TRBV19 and J usage is TRBJ2-3, with 15 bases lining up with TRBD2. Germline V lookup: CDR1 LNHDA, CDR2 SQIVND (reference sequence). There are 15 residues in the CDR3. The junction had 1 base not matched to a gene; V was cut back by 5 bases and J by 4 bases. This CDR3 reads CASSGLAGGPDTQYF. The CDR3 DNA is TGTGCCAGTAGTGGACTAGCGGGAGGGCCAGATACGCAGTATTTT.

This rearrangement joins TRBV18 to TRBJ2-7; D possibly corresponds to TRBD2 (5 bases). Germline-derived CDR1 and CDR2 are KGHSH and LQKENI. Trimming stripped 1 base from V and 0 bases from J, with 13 bases between. The CDR3 extends over 16 amino acids. The CDR3 reads CASSPLPVGSSYEQYF. The DNA for the CDR3 is TGTGCCAGCTCACCACTGCCGGTTGGGAGCTCCTACGAGCAGTACTTC.

The genes are TRBV9 and TRBJ2-2; 10 positions agree with TRBD2. The V and J ends lost 0 bases and 4 bases, in that order; junction bases with no gene match: 3. The CDR3 is 16 amino acids. From germline, CDR1 is SGDLS and CDR2 YYNGEE. The CDR3 region is CASSVESGRATGELFF. The CDR3 nucleotides read TGTGCCAGCAGCGTAGAGAGCGGGAGGGCCACCGGGGAGCTGTTTTTT.

The CDR3 sequence: CASSKGLAGGYEQYF. The CDR3 nucleotides are TGCGCCAGCAGCAAGGGACTAGCGGGAGGATACGAGCAGTACTTC. The chain is built from TRBV5-1 and TRBJ2-7; 15 nucleotides line up with TRBD2. In germline, CDR1 is SGHRS, CDR2 YFSETQ. V trimming: 4 bases; J trimming: 4 bases; junction bases outside the gene matches: 3. The CDR3 totals 15 residues.

The V and J genes are TRBV9 and TRBJ1-5; D remains ambiguous. Trimming took off 0 bases at V and 2 bases at J, with 9 bases between the two ends. The CDR3 has 15 residues. CDR1 and CDR2 from the germline V gene are SGDLS and YYNGEE. CDR3: CASSVGAGGNQPQHF. The DNA for the CDR3 is TGTGCCAGCAGCGTAGGCGCTGGAGGCAATCAGCCCCAGCATTTT.

The V gene is TRBV14, the J gene TRBJ2-4, with a possible D match to TRBD2 (5 bases). The CDR3 sequence is 16 residues long. Between the trimmed V and J ends, which lost 0 bases and 1 base, there was a span of 10 bases. Looked up from germline, CDR1 is SGHDN and CDR2 is FVKESK. This chain's CDR3 is CASSQDPSFAKNIQYF. The CDR3 bases are TGTGCCAGCAGCCAAGACCCTAGCTTCGCCAAAAACATTCAGTACTTC.

The genes are TRBV1 and TRBJ1-5; the DNA was not used to check the table's D call, TRBD1. TRBV1 is a listed pseudogene. This CDR3 has 22 residues. Here the CDR3 reads CTSSQDLARDNPNTYSNQPQHF. The CDR3 DNA reads TGCACCAGCAGCCAAGATCTAGCACGGGACAACCCTAATACATATAGCAATCAGCCCCAGCATTTT.

The chain combines TRBV7-8 with TRBJ2-1; 9 bases align to TRBD2. The CDR3 contains 14 residues. The germline gives CDR1 SGHVS, CDR2 FQNEAQ. V lost 5 bases, J lost 5 bases, and 4 bases stayed unmatched. DNA for the CDR3: TGTGCCAGCAGCCCCCGGACTAGCGACAATGAGCAGTTCTTC. This translates into CASSPRTSDNEQFF. Drawing the rest from reference TRBV7-8 and TRBJ2-1, the complete variable domain is GAGVSQSPRYKVAKRGQDVALRCDPISGHVSLFWYQQALGQGPEFLTYFQNEAQLDKSGLPSDRFFAERPEGSVSTLKIQRTQQEDSAVYLCASSPRTSDNEQFFGPGTRLTVL.

The chain links TRBV14 to TRBJ2-2, with TRBD2 matching 7 bases. V dropped 2 bases and J dropped 6; count of bases not matched to a gene: 6. The CDR3 sequence is 15 residues long. Germline lookup yields CDR1 SGHDN and CDR2 FVKESK. The CDR3 nucleotides read TGTGCCAGCAGCCAATTGGGGAGGGATGCCGGGGAGCTGTTTTTT. Amino acids: CASSQLGRDAGELFF.

This chain connects TRBV11-2 to TRBJ2-1, with 7 bases aligning to TRBD1. The trim removed 6 bases at V and 6 bases at J, leaving 14 bases unmatched. The germline V gene encodes CDR1 SGHAT and CDR2 FQNNGV. There are 16 residues in the CDR3. The CDR3 here is CASRPITGAGFNEQFF. CDR3 DNA: TGTGCCAGCAGACCTATTACAGGGGCCGGTTTCAATGAGCAGTTCTTC.

The gene calls are TRBV6-1 and TRBJ1-2, with TRBD1 matching over 9 bases. Germline V lookup: CDR1 MNHNS, CDR2 SASEGT. With 6 bases clipped from V and 4 bases from J, the junction kept 3 bases outside the gene matches. This CDR3 is built from 13 residues. The CDR3 reads CASSRDRAYGYTF. The CDR3 nucleotides read TGTGCCAGCAGCCGGGACAGGGCCTATGGCTACACCTTC.

The V call is TRBV30, the J call TRBJ1-2; TRBD1 aligns across 9 bases. The CDR3 contains 13 residues. The V gene end was trimmed by 3 bases and the J gene end by 7 bases; junction bases not matched to a gene: 6. Germline V CDR1 and CDR2: GTSNPN, SVGIG (reference sequence). The CDR3 DNA reads as TGTGCCTGGAGCGGGACAGGGATAGGTGGCTACACCTTC. This gives the protein CAWSGTGIGGYTF.

The J gene is TRBJ2-5, the V gene TRBV27, with D possibly TRBD2 on 5 matching bases. Trimming left V 6 bases short and J 4 bases short, with 9 bases between. CDR1 and CDR2 (germline): MNHEY, SMNVEV (reference sequence). The CDR3 consists of 12 residues. CDR3 sequence (DNA): TGTGCCAGCAGGCAAGGGAGAGAGACCCAGTACTTC. Residues: CASRQGRETQYF.

This chain uses TRBV5-4 with TRBJ2-1; 10 bases fit TRBD2. With 6 bases clipped from V and 4 bases from J, the junction kept 10 bases outside the gene matches. The CDR3 extends over 16 amino acids. Germline-derived CDR1 and CDR2 are SGHNT and YYREEE (reference sequence). The CDR3 is CASTLRTSGFYNEQFF. As DNA, the CDR3 is TGTGCCAGCACCCTAAGGACTAGCGGATTTTACAATGAGCAGTTCTTC.

The J gene is TRBJ2-7, the V gene TRBV29-1; D not resolved. V was trimmed by 1 base and J by 5 bases, leaving 15 bases between them. The CDR3 runs to 14 residues. Germline loops: CDR1 SQVTM, CDR2 ANQGSEA. The CDR3 spells CSVEGGANLDEQYF. Here the CDR3 DNA reads TGCAGCGTTGAAGGAGGAGCAAACCTAGACGAGCAGTACTTC.

The chain uses TRBV19 and TRBJ2-4; 8 bases align to TRBD2. Unmatched junction bases numbered 9, after V lost 11 bases and J lost 0 bases. The CDR3 is made up of 15 amino acids. Germline lookup yields CDR1 LNHDA and CDR2 SQIVND (reference sequence). The CDR3, as DNA: TGTGCCTCAGGCGGCGGGAGGAAAGCCAAAAACATTCAGTACTTC. As protein: CASGGGRKAKNIQYF.

In its sample, this clone was seen a few times. The rearrangement links TRBV6-5 to TRBJ2-7, with 12 bases aligning to TRBD2. Germline trimming cut 2 bases from V and 6 bases from J; bases unmatched to any gene: 5. Germline V gives CDR1 MNHEY, CDR2 SVGAGI. The CDR3 is 15 residues long. The CDR3 DNA is TGTGCCAGCAGTTACGGACTAGCGGGACCGTCCGAGCAGTACTTC. It is translated as CASSYGLAGPSEQYF.

The chain combines TRBV7-9 with TRBJ2-3; 7 bases match TRBD2. Germline CDR1 and CDR2: SEHNR and FQNEAQ (reference sequence). V was clipped by 0 bases and J by 1 base; unmatched bases: 4. CDR3 length equals 16 residues. The CDR3 sequence is CASSLAWTRGTDTQYF. For the CDR3, the DNA is TGTGCCAGCAGCTTAGCGTGGACTAGAGGCACAGATACGCAGTATTTT.

This clone appeared once. The J gene is TRBJ2-7, the V gene TRBV27; tentatively, D is TRBD2 (5 bases). The CDR3 spans 13 residues. The V gene lost 5 bases and the J gene lost 0 bases, with 8 bases spanning the gap. In germline, CDR1 is MNHEY, CDR2 SMNVEV (reference sequence). The CDR3: CASSEAVSYEQYF. As DNA, the CDR3 is TGTGCCAGCAGTGAAGCGGTCTCCTACGAGCAGTACTTC.

The rearrangement joins TRBV6-1 to TRBJ1-5, with D uncertain. V shed 2 bases and J shed 5 bases, with 13 bases lying between them. Germline V gives CDR1 MNHNS, CDR2 SASEGT. The CDR3 is 15 residues long. CDR3 residues: CASSELGRTDQPQHF. CDR3 in DNA: TGTGCCAGCAGTGAATTGGGCAGAACGGATCAGCCCCAGCATTTT.

The V and J genes are TRBV19 and TRBJ1-5; 7 bases fit TRBD1. This CDR3 has 15 residues. The V gene end was trimmed by 7 bases and the J gene end by 6 bases; junction bases not matched to a gene: 12. The V gene's germline CDR1 is LNHDA and CDR2 SQIVND (reference sequence). CDR3 loop: CASKSSRGFTQPQHF. The CDR3 DNA follows: TGTGCCAGTAAGTCGAGCAGGGGGTTTACTCAGCCCCAGCATTTT. Based on the CDR3 plus reference TRBV19 and TRBJ1-5, the full variable domain is DGGITQSPKYLFRKEGQNVTLSCEQNLNHDAMYWYRQDPGQGLRLIYYSQIVNDFQKGDIAEGYSVSREKKESFPLTVTSAQKNPTAFYLCASKSSRGFTQPQHFGDGTRLSIL.

This clone has just a few counts. The V and J genes are TRBV4-1 and TRBJ2-5; 7 nucleotides agree with TRBD1. V shed 3 bases, J shed 5 bases, and the junction held 6 bases outside the gene matches. This CDR3 has 14 residues. Germline loops: CDR1 MGHRA, CDR2 YSYEKL. CDR3 nucleotide sequence: TGCGCCAGCAGCCAGACAGGGCTGGAGGAGACCCAGTACTTC. Translation gives CASSQTGLEETQYF.

The V call is TRBV10-1, the J call TRBJ2-7; D is ambiguous. Germline CDR1 WNHNN, CDR2 SYGVQD (reference sequence). Trimming removed 4 bases from V and 3 bases from J, with 10 bases in between. There are 13 residues in the CDR3. The CDR3 DNA reads as TGCGCCAGCAGTGTTTGTATCCGCTACGAGCAGTACTTC. Its translation is CASSVCIRYEQYF.

The chain uses TRBV11-2 and TRBJ2-5; D remains ambiguous. Looked up from germline, CDR1 is SGHAT and CDR2 is FQNNGV. The CDR3 spans 15 residues. V lost 1 base, J lost 2 bases, and 11 bases lay in between. CDR3 nucleotide sequence: TGTGCCAGCAGCTTAGCGGATCAGACACAAGAGACCCAGTACTTC. Protein: CASSLADQTQETQYF.

This sequence joins TRBV30 and TRBJ1-1; 7 positions match TRBD1. The CDR3 extends over 14 amino acids. Per the germline V gene, CDR1 is GTSNPN and CDR2 is SVGIG (reference sequence). V gave up 3 bases and J gave up 0 bases; unmatched junction bases: 4. CDR3 protein: CAWRGQIMNTEAFF. As DNA, the CDR3 is TGTGCCTGGAGGGGACAGATTATGAACACTGAAGCTTTCTTT.

The chain has TRBV9 and TRBJ2-7; a weak D match, TRBD1 (5 bases). The germline CDR1 and CDR2 sequences are SGDLS and YYNGEE. Deletions cut 4 bases from V and 2 bases from J, with 13 bases between. The CDR3 has 14 residues. The CDR3: CASSPGPNAYEQYF. DNA for the CDR3: TGTGCCAGCAGCCCAGGGCCGAATGCCTACGAGCAGTACTTC.

CDR3 nucleotides: TGTGCCAGCAATCCCCAGGGTGCCAACACTGAAGCTTTCTTT. This sequence encodes CASNPQGANTEAFF. The chain uses TRBV6-6 and TRBJ1-1, with D maybe TRBD1 (5 bases). This CDR3 has 14 residues. From germline, CDR1 is MNHNY and CDR2 SVGAGI (reference sequence). With 7 bases removed from V and 2 bases from J, the gap between germline ends came to 14 bases.

The V gene is TRBV6-5, the J gene TRBJ2-7; 9 nucleotides align to TRBD1. CDR3 size: 15 residues. J was trimmed by 3 bases and V by 0 bases; bases with no gene match: 3. Germline assignment: CDR1 MNHEY and CDR2 SVGAGI. CDR3 residues: CASSYSTGGVYEQYF. CDR3 nucleotide sequence: TGTGCCAGCAGTTACTCGACAGGGGGTGTCTACGAGCAGTACTTC.

This sequence joins TRBV12-5 and TRBJ2-7, with TRBD1 matching 9 bases. The CDR3 is 15 amino acids. V was clipped by 6 bases and J by 1 base; unmatched bases: 7. The germline V gene encodes CDR1 LGHNT and CDR2 FRNRAP. The CDR3 spells CASGLQGAASYEQYF. The CDR3 nucleotides are TGTGCTAGTGGCTTACAGGGGGCGGCTTCCTACGAGCAGTACTTC.